These 3 T cell receptor beta chains came from one sample sequenced in a study of T cell responses to AZD1222 COVID-19 vaccine. The assay was immunoSEQ multiplex PCR, and TCRdb's table has in-frame clones only and misses some. The table shows around 94,000 clones, with 84% occurring only once. The source was peripheral blood, collected on day 0 of AZD1222 vaccination. The receptors here all came from an adult in good health.

This clone was seen once. The chain recombines TRBV5-4 with TRBJ2-3, with D uncertain. Germline CDR1 is SGHNT and CDR2 is YYREEE (reference sequence). Deletions cut 0 bases from V and 1 base from J, with 15 bases between. The CDR3 is made up of 17 amino acids. The CDR3 reads CASSLDLGGRRTDTQYF. The CDR3 coding sequence is TGTGCCAGCAGCTTGGATCTTGGCGGTAGACGCACAGATACGCAGTATTTT.

Within the sample, this clone is medium-sized. J is TRBJ1-1 and V is TRBV24-1; no clear D. Germline values: CDR1 KGHDR, CDR2 SFDVKD. The CDR3 spans 12 residues. V lost 4 bases and J 7 bases, leaving 9 bases between the germline ends. This CDR3 reads CATSDPSDEAFF. The CDR3 DNA follows: TGTGCCACCAGTGACCCTTCGGATGAAGCTTTCTTT.

In its sample, this clone was seen many times. The chain couples TRBV7-9 to TRBJ2-1; no reliable D call. Per the germline V gene, CDR1 is SEHNR and CDR2 is FQNEAQ (reference sequence). The CDR3 has 14 amino acids. The germline V and J ends were trimmed by 4 bases and 7 bases, with 14 bases remaining between them. CDR3 loop: CASSSDGEVNEQFF. The CDR3 DNA follows: TGTGCCAGCAGCTCGGACGGTGAAGTAAATGAGCAGTTCTTC.